This record looks at one T cell receptor beta chain sequence and its context. The PCR made use of 60 Vbeta and 13 Jbeta primers. Libraries were prepared by immunoSEQ multiplex PCR; TCRdb keeps only in-frame clonotypes and omits some of them. The sample shows over 120,000 clones, and approximately 1% sits with its ten largest clones. The entry originates in a study of cytomegalovirus exposure and HLA in healthy donors. The CDR3 covers 14 residues. CDR1 and CDR2 from the germline V gene are ENHRY and SYGVKD. After removal of 4 bases from V and 7 bases from J, the junction contained 6 bases not matched to a gene.

Sequencing used PBMCs. J is TRBJ1-1 and V is TRBV10-3; 10 bases agree with TRBD1. The receptor's source is a male donor in good health and CMV-seronegative. The CDR3 loop is CAISVGQGTGEAFF. The CDR3, as DNA: TGTGCCATCAGTGTGGGACAGGGGACCGGTGAAGCTTTCTTT.